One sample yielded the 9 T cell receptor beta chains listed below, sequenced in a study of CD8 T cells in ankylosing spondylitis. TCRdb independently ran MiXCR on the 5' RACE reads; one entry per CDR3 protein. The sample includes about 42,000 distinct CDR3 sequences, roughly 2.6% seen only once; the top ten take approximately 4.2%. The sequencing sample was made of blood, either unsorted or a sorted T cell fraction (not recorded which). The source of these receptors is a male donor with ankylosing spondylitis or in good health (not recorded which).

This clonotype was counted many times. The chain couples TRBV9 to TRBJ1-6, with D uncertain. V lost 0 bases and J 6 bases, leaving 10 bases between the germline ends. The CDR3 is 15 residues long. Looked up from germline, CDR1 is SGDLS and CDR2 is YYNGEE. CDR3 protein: CASSVDFPTNSPLHF. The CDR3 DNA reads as TGTGCCAGCAGCGTAGATTTCCCAACTAATTCACCCCTCCACTTT.

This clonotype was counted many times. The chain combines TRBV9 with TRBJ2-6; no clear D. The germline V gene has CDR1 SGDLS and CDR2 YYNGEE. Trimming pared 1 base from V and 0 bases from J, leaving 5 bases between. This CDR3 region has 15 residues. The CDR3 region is CASSVQPSGANVLTF. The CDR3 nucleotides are TGTGCCAGCAGCGTACAACCCTCTGGGGCCAACGTCCTGACTTTC.

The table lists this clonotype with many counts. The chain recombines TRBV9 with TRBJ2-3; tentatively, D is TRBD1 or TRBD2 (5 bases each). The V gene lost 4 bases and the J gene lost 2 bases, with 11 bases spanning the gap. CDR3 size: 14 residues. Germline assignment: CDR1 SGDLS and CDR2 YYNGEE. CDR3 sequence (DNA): TGTGCCAGCAGCCGGGACCCAGACACAGATACGCAGTATTTT. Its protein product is CASSRDPDTDTQYF.

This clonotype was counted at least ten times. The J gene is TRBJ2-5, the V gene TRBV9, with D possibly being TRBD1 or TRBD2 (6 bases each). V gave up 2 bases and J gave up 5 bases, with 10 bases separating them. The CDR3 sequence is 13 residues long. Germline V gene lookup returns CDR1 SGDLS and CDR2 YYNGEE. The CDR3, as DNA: TGTGCCAGCAGCGTGGAGGGGGGTGAGACCCAGTACTTC. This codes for CASSVEGGETQYF.

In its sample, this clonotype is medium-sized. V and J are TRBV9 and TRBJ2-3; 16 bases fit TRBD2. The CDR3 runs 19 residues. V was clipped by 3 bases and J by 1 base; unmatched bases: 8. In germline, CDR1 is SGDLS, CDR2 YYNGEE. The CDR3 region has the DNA TGTGCCAGCAGCGCGGGACTAGCGGGAGGGCCAGGAGGCACAGATACGCAGTATTTT. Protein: CASSAGLAGGPGGTDTQYF.

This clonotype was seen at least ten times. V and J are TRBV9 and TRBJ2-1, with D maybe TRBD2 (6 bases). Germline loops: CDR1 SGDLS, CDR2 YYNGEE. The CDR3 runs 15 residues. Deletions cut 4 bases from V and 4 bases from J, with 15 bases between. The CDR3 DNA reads TGTGCCAGCAGCCTCCACCGGGAGTCTTACAATGAGCAGTTCTTC. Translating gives CASSLHRESYNEQFF.

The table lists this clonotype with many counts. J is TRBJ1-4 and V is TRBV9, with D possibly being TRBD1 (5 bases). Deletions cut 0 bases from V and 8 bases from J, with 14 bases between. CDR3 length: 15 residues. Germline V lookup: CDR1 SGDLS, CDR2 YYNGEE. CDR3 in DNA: TGTGCCAGCAGCGTAGATGAGGGGATTGGCGAAAAACTGTTTTTT. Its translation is CASSVDEGIGEKLFF. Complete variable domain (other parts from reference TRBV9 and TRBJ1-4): DSGVTQTPKHLITATGQRVTLRCSPRSGDLSVYWYQQSLDQGLQFLIQYYNGEERAKGNILERFSAQQFPDLHSELNLSSLELGDSALYFCASSVDEGIGEKLFFGSGTQLSVL.

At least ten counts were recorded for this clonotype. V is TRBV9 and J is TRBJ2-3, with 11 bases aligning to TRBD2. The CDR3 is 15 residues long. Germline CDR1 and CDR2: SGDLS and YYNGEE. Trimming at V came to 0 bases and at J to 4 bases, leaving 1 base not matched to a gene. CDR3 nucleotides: TGTGCCAGCAGCGTAGTAGCGGGAGGGCCAGATACGCAGTATTTT. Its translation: CASSVVAGGPDTQYF.

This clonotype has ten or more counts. The CDR3 is CASSTRQGSEAFF. The CDR3 region has the DNA TGTGCCAGCAGCACACGACAGGGTTCTGAAGCTTTCTTT. J is TRBJ1-1 and V is TRBV9, with 7 bases identical to TRBD1. Germline CDR1 reads SGDLS; CDR2 reads YYNGEE. V lost 4 bases and J lost 6; bases outside the gene matches: 6. This CDR3 has 13 residues.